These T cell receptor beta chains were read from a single sample in a study of T cells in localized non-small cell lung cancer. Data came from immunoSEQ multiplex PCR; TCRdb stores just in-frame clones and leaves some out. The sample holds some 29,000 clones, about nine tenths seen once. Sequences were derived from peripheral blood, sampled before any cancer treatment. The receptors come from a male donor older than 55 with stage I lung adenocarcinoma. Both conserved end residues are part of each CDR3. The order of the fields is clone size, D gene, V gene, J gene, CDR3 DNA, CDR3 protein. The D gene is left open where the match is weak. Size is omitted from some rows. Given values are once, few, many or a class for expanded clones.

abundance: .
d_gene: .
v_gene: TRBV5-1
j_gene: TRBJ2-3
CDR3nt: TGCGCCAGCAGCCGACTTCATACTAGCACAGATACGCAGTATTTT
CDR3aa: CASSRLHTSTDTQYF

abundance: .
d_gene: TRBD1
v_gene: TRBV19
j_gene: TRBJ2-1
CDR3nt: TGTGCCAGTAAAAAGGACAGGGGAGCCTACAATGAGCAGTTCTTC
CDR3aa: CASKKDRGAYNEQFF

abundance: .
d_gene: TRBD2
v_gene: TRBV2
j_gene: TRBJ2-3
CDR3nt: TGTGCCAGCAGTGTCGGACTAGCGGGCCTTAGCACAGATACGCAGTATTTT
CDR3aa: CASSVGLAGLSTDTQYF

abundance: .
d_gene: TRBD1
v_gene: TRBV30
j_gene: TRBJ2-7
CDR3nt: TGTGCCTGGAGTATTGACAGGGGCAACGAGCAGTACTTC
CDR3aa: CAWSIDRGNEQYF

abundance: .
d_gene: .
v_gene: TRBV5-8
j_gene: TRBJ2-5
CDR3nt: TGTGCCAGCAGCACCATGTCAGGCTACCAAGAGACCCAGTACTTC
CDR3aa: CASSTMSGYQETQYF

abundance: .
d_gene: .
v_gene: TRBV6-5
j_gene: TRBJ1-4
CDR3nt: TGTGCCAGCAGGGTGGCAGTAAATGAAAAACTGTTTTTT
CDR3aa: CASRVAVNEKLFF

abundance: .
d_gene: .
v_gene: TRBV19
j_gene: TRBJ2-5
CDR3nt: TGTGCCAGTAGCCCCCTTGAGCAGGTTAAGACCCAGTACTTC
CDR3aa: CASSPLEQVKTQYF

abundance: once
d_gene: .
v_gene: TRBV28
j_gene: TRBJ1-5
CDR3nt: TGTGCCAGCAGTTTATTGGGGTCTGGAGGGGTCAATCAGCCCCAGCATTTT
CDR3aa: CASSLLGSGGVNQPQHF

abundance: .
d_gene: .
v_gene: TRBV5-1
j_gene: TRBJ2-7
CDR3nt: TGCGCCAGCAGCTTGAACGGGGACGCCTACGAGCAGTACTTC
CDR3aa: CASSLNGDAYEQYF

abundance: .
d_gene: .
v_gene: TRBV7-2
j_gene: TRBJ1-3
CDR3nt: TGTGCCAGCAGCTTAGATGAGGGTATAATGGGAGGAAACACCATATATTTT
CDR3aa: CASSLDEGIMGGNTIYF

abundance: .
d_gene: .
v_gene: TRBV7-9
j_gene: TRBJ2-7
CDR3nt: TGTGCCAGCAGCTTGACTGGCTACGAGCAGTACTTC
CDR3aa: CASSLTGYEQYF

abundance: .
d_gene: TRBD1
v_gene: TRBV7-9
j_gene: TRBJ2-7
CDR3nt: TGTGCCAGCAGCTTAGGAAGGGGGCGGGAGCAGTACTTC
CDR3aa: CASSLGRGREQYF

abundance: .
d_gene: .
v_gene: TRBV7-8
j_gene: TRBJ2-6
CDR3nt: TGTGCCAGCAGCCCCCGTGAGCTCACGTTTCCTACTGGGGCCAACGTCCTGACTTTC
CDR3aa: CASSPRELTFPTGANVLTF

abundance: .
d_gene: .
v_gene: TRBV7-2
j_gene: TRBJ1-1
CDR3nt: TGTGCCAGTCTGACTTGGGAGAGAAACACTGAAGCTTTCTTT
CDR3aa: CASLTWERNTEAFF